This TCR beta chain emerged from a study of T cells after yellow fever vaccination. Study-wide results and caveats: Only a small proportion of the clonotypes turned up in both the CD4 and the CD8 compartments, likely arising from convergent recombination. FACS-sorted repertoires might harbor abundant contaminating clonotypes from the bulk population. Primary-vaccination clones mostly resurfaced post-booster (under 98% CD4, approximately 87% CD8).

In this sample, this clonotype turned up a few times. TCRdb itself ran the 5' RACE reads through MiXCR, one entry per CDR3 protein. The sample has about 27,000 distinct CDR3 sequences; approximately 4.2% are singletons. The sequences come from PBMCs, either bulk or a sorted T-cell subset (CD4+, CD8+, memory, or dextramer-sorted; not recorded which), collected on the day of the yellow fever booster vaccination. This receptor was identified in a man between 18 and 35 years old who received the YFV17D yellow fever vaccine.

CDR3 bases: TGTGCCTGGAGACCGGGGGGCCGTTACACCGGGGAGCTGTTTTTT. It encodes CAWRPGGRYTGELFF. The chain links TRBV30 to TRBJ2-2, with D perhaps TRBD2 (7 bases). CDR1 and CDR2 from the germline V gene are GTSNPN and SVGIG (reference sequence). The CDR3 loop spans 15 amino acids. V was trimmed by 3 bases and J by 3 bases, leaving 14 bases between them.